Given below is one T cell receptor (beta chain) in context. Its antigen is unknown. This sample stems from a study of shared clonotypes between healthy human individuals. TCRdb's copy holds only in-frame clones and misses some; the assay was immunoSEQ multiplex PCR. Of 1 million to 1.2 million clones listed, roughly 80% are singletons. General study results and limits: Generally, naive subsets (rather than memory subsets) showed larger estimated richness.

Deletions cut 4 bases from V and 8 bases from J, with 10 bases between. Germline V gene data show CDR1 as MNHEY and CDR2 as SVGAGI. The CDR3 runs 12 residues. The specimen was memory CD4+ T cells from PBMCs. Subset in this sample: CD45RA-negative fraction. V and J are TRBV6-5 and TRBJ2-3; D gene uncertain. The clonotype comes from a man between 18 and 35 years old in good health. Some clones in this sample may be carry-over from other donors' samples. The CDR3 reads CASSSVESTQYF. DNA for the CDR3: TGTGCCAGCAGTTCCGTCGAGTCTACGCAGTATTTT.